This T cell receptor beta chain is from a study of T cell repertoires in cytomegalovirus infection (dated by TCRdb to between 2017 and 2020). Regarding the study in general: The HLA type of each donor mattered for the analysis, because public TCR beta signatures pointed to carriage of CMV infection along with the matching HLA type. What the research found in general, with its limitations: In both this cohort and an independent cohort of a few hundred donors, the cumulative frequency of public TCR beta family members distinguished carriers of CMV infection plus the relevant HLA type. The ex vivo response was dominated by HLA-C-restricted CMV-specific TCR beta clonotypes, which also provided the single most frequent clonotype in two of eight donors.

The junction carries 19 bases between V and J, which are trimmed by 3 bases and 4 bases respectively. The CDR3, cysteine through phenylalanine, is 16 amino acids long. CDR3 DNA only is kept here, 48 bases in frame from base 1. The germline V gene (reference sequence) provides CDR1 DFQATT and CDR2 SNEGSKA. TCRdb shows the sequencer as Illumina HiSeq 1500. TCRdb reworked the public reads: Q25 trimming with fastp, MiXCR clone assembly, productive beta chains retained. Each CDR3 protein appears once, grouped with its most common genes and DNA. The sample table records about 530,000 distinct CDR3 sequences; about a quarter of these occur just once. Of the sample, about 13% falls within the top ten clones. Regarding this clonotype: Its antigen is not yet known. Within one base of it there is no much larger clone, and no base qualities were kept.

The specimen was PBMCs. Rearrangement joined TRBV20-1 to TRBJ1-5; possibly the D gene is TRBD1, per 6 matching bases. This clonotype was obtained from a human donor in good health (CMV status not recorded). Some clones in this sample may be carry-over from other donors' samples. The CDR3 protein: CSASRRGQGWNQPQHF. In nucleotides, the sequence is TGCAGTGCTAGCAGAAGGGGTCAGGGGTGGAATCAGCCCCAGCATTTT.